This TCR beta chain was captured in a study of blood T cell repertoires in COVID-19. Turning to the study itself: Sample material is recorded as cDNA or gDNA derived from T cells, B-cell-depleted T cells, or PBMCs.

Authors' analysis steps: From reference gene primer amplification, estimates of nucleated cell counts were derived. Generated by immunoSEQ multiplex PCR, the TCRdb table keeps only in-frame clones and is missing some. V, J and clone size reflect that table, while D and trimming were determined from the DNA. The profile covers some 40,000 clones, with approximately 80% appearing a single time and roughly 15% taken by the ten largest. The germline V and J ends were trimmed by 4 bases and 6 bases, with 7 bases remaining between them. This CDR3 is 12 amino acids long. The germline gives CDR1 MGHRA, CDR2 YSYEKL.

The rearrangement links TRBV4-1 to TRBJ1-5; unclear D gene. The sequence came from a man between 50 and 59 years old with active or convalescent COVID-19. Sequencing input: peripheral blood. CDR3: CASSREGQPQHF. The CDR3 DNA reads TGCGCCAGCAGCCGGGAGGGTCAGCCCCAGCATTTT.